What follows are 21 T cell receptor beta chains derived from one specimen sequenced in a study of T-cell memory formation after mild COVID-19. TCRdb re-analysed the 5' RACE reads in MiXCR, keeping a single row per CDR3 protein. The data show 140,000 to 150,000 distinct CDR3 sequences, roughly 6.2% seen once. Sample: PBMCs or a T cell subset sorted from them (not recorded which). The receptor source for this set is an adult woman who had mild COVID-19 (a few samples of this study predate the infection). Cell type and time point are not known.

The genes are TRBV20-1 and TRBJ1-3; D perhaps matches TRBD1 (5 bases). Deletions cut 4 bases from V and 2 bases from J, with 18 bases between. CDR1 and CDR2 from the germline V gene are DFQATT and SNEGSKA (reference sequence). This CDR3 has 16 residues. This CDR3 is CSATHRGRGPGNTIYF. DNA for the CDR3: TGCAGTGCTACACACCGGGGCCGAGGGCCTGGAAACACCATATATTTT.

In its sample, this clonotype was seen many times. V and J are TRBV20-1 and TRBJ2-5; D is ambiguous. V was trimmed by 2 bases and J by 1 base, leaving 5 bases between them. The CDR3 totals 12 residues. CDR1 is DFQATT and CDR2 is SNEGSKA in the germline V gene (reference sequence). Here the CDR3 DNA reads TGCAGTGCTAGAAGTGGCCAAGAGACCCAGTACTTC. It translates to CSARSGQETQYF.

This rearrangement joins TRBV20-1 to TRBJ1-4; possible D gene TRBD1, 6 bases. Trimming removed 6 bases at V and 14 bases at J, with 28 bases between. The germline V gene has CDR1 DFQATT and CDR2 SNEGSKA (reference sequence). This CDR3 has 15 residues. The CDR3 protein is CSAMAAGPDSSLLFF. CDR3 coding DNA: TGCAGTGCGATGGCCGCTGGGCCGGACAGTTCTCTCCTGTTTTTT.

The chain employs TRBV6-1 and TRBJ2-1; D is perhaps TRBD1 (6 bases). Between the trimmed V and J ends, which lost 2 bases and 3 bases, there was a span of 17 bases. The CDR3 covers 17 residues. CDR1 and CDR2 (germline): MNHNS, SASEGT. The CDR3 loop reads CASSEIKTGHSYNEQFF. The DNA of the CDR3 is TGTGCCAGCAGTGAAATAAAGACGGGACATAGCTACAATGAGCAGTTCTTC.

This clonotype was recorded many times. The chain has TRBV30 and TRBJ1-1; possibly TRBD1 for D (6 bases). The V end lost 0 bases, the J end lost 0 bases, and 14 bases lay between the germline ends. CDR3 length: 16 residues. The germline gives CDR1 GTSNPN, CDR2 SVGIG (reference sequence). CDR3: CAWSVAGQLMNTEAFF. Written as DNA, the CDR3 is TGTGCCTGGAGTGTTGCTGGACAGCTCATGAACACTGAAGCTTTCTTT.

Notes on this clonotype: A read error may explain this, as a much larger clone is one base away. This rearrangement joins TRBV6-5 to TRBJ2-5; D possibly uses TRBD1 or TRBD2 (6 bases each). Trimming removed 5 bases at V and 7 bases at J, with 17 bases between. This CDR3 contains 14 residues. Germline lookup yields CDR1 MNHEY and CDR2 SVGAGI. This chain's CDR3 is CASSRWGALGTQYF. DNA of the CDR3: TGTGCCAGCAGTCGGTGGGGGGCTCTGGGGACCCAGTACTTC.

This sequence joins TRBV6-6 and TRBJ2-2; possible D gene TRBD2, 6 bases. Per germline, CDR1 MNHNY and CDR2 SVGAGI (reference sequence). Trimming left V 8 bases short and J 5 bases short, with 18 bases between. The CDR3 has 15 residues. This chain's CDR3 is CASSGGNSRTGELFF. The CDR3 nucleotides are TGTGCCAGCTCGGGCGGGAATTCGAGGACCGGGGAGCTGTTTTTT.

V usage is TRBV10-3 and J usage is TRBJ2-5, with TRBD2 matching over 9 bases. Germline V gene data show CDR1 as ENHRY and CDR2 as SYGVKD. The CDR3 runs to 16 residues. Losses at the gene ends were 0 bases for V and 4 bases for J; bases not matched to a gene: 6. CDR3 residues: CAISESRGTSRETQYF. DNA of the CDR3: TGTGCCATCAGTGAGTCGCGCGGGACTAGCAGAGAGACCCAGTACTTC.

In its sample, this clonotype was seen many times. The V gene is TRBV4-2, the J gene TRBJ2-3; 7 nucleotides line up with TRBD2. J was trimmed by 6 bases and V by 1 base; bases with no gene match: 7. Germline V gene sequence: CDR1 LGHNA, CDR2 YNFKEQ. The CDR3 length is 15 residues. The CDR3 bases are TGTGCCAGCAGCCAAGGCCAAGGGGACTACGATACGCAGTATTTT. Amino acids: CASSQGQGDYDTQYF.

The chain carries TRBV20-1 and TRBJ2-5, with D possibly matching TRBD2 (6 bases). The CDR3 is 14 amino acids. Germline V gene data show CDR1 as DFQATT and CDR2 as SNEGSKA (reference sequence). Trimming cost V 3 bases and J 5 bases, with 16 bases left between them. CDR3 nucleotide sequence: TGCAGTGCTAGGAGGCCGGGAGAAAGGGAGACCCAGTACTTC. Translating gives CSARRPGERETQYF.

J is TRBJ2-3 and V is TRBV4-2; TRBD1 matches at 8 bases. This CDR3 has 16 residues. The V and J ends lost 4 bases and 1 base, in that order; junction bases with no gene match: 7. Per the germline V gene, CDR1 is LGHNA and CDR2 is YNFKEQ. The CDR3 here is CASSPSQGAGTDTQYF. The CDR3, as DNA: TGTGCCAGCAGCCCCTCCCAGGGGGCTGGCACAGATACGCAGTATTTT.

For this clonotype: It may be a read error: a sequence one base away is much more abundant. CDR3 region: CATRRKGCREGTDTQYF. The CDR3 coding sequence is TGTGCCACCCGGAGGAAAGGGTGCCGGGAAGGCACAGATACGCAGTATTTT. The genes are TRBV15 and TRBJ2-3, with D perhaps matching TRBD2 (5 bases). Per the germline V gene, CDR1 is LNHNV and CDR2 is YYDKDF (reference sequence). The CDR3 is 17 amino acids. V dropped 8 bases and J dropped 1 base, with 22 bases sitting between them. The whole variable domain, filled in from reference TRBV15 and TRBJ2-3, reads DAMVIQNPRYQVTQFGKPVTLSCSQTLNHNVMYWYQQKSSQAPKLLFHYYDKDFNNEADTPDNFQSRRPNTSFCFLDIRSPGLGDTAMYLCATRRKGCREGTDTQYFGPGTRLTVL.

This clonotype was seen ten or more times. CDR3 sequence (DNA): TGTGCCAGCAGCTCCCGGATGAGCGGGGACAATGAGCAGTTCTTC. It codes for CASSSRMSGDNEQFF. The chain couples TRBV7-3 to TRBJ2-1, with 7 nucleotides matching TRBD2. This CDR3 contains 15 residues. The V gene's germline CDR1 is SGHTA and CDR2 FQGTGA. The J segment lost 5 bases and the V segment lost 4 bases, leaving 8 bases of the junction unmatched.

The CDR3 here is CASSPTRTSAETQYF. CDR3 nucleotides: TGTGCCAGCAGTCCTACCCGGACTAGTGCGGAGACCCAGTACTTC. The chain has TRBV12-3 or TRBV12-4 and TRBJ2-5; 7 bases are a match to TRBD2. Trimming at V came to 5 bases and at J to 5 bases, leaving 11 bases not matched to a gene. The CDR3 is 15 amino acids.

Many counts were recorded for this clonotype. The chain couples TRBV12-3 or TRBV12-4 to TRBJ1-1; the D gene is possibly TRBD1 (6 bases). CDR3 size: 12 residues. Trimming stripped 10 bases from V and 4 bases from J, with 13 bases between. The CDR3, as DNA: TGTGCCACAACAGGGTCCCCCACTGAAGCTTTCTTT. It is translated as CATTGSPTEAFF.

The J gene is TRBJ2-2, the V gene TRBV6-2 or TRBV6-3, with 7 nucleotides matching TRBD2. V dropped 1 base and J dropped 5; count of bases not matched to a gene: 4. The CDR3 sequence is 15 residues long. In germline, CDR1 is MNHEY, CDR2 SVGEGT. The CDR3 coding sequence is TGTGCCAGCAGTTACTTGACTAGCAGTACCGGGGAGCTGTTTTTT. Residues: CASSYLTSSTGELFF.

This clonotype has just a few counts. The V and J genes are TRBV7-9 and TRBJ2-7; 9 nucleotides match TRBD2. Germline V gives CDR1 SEHNR, CDR2 FQNEAQ (reference sequence). The CDR3 spans 15 residues. Trimming cost V 3 bases and J 5 bases; bases outside gene matches: 8. The CDR3 sequence: CASSLAGTSTNEQYF. CDR3 nucleotides: TGTGCCAGCAGCTTGGCCGGGACTAGCACTAACGAGCAGTACTTC.

This clonotype showed up just a few times. The chain links TRBV7-9 to TRBJ2-7; 9 nucleotides align to TRBD2. Germline V gene sequence: CDR1 SEHNR, CDR2 FQNEAQ (reference sequence). This CDR3 comprises 16 residues. Trimming cost V 5 bases and J 2 bases; bases outside gene matches: 10. The CDR3 bases are TGTGCCAGCAGCCGCGGGACTAGCAGGGTCACCTACGAGCAGTACTTC. Translation: CASSRGTSRVTYEQYF.

This clonotype was picked up a small number of times. This chain links TRBV19 with TRBJ2-1; D unresolved. Looked up from germline, CDR1 is LNHDA and CDR2 is SQIVND (reference sequence). This CDR3 comprises 14 residues. V was clipped by 9 bases and J by 5 bases, with 17 bases between them. The CDR3 spells CASTPAWGNNEQFF. The DNA for the CDR3 is TGTGCCAGCACGCCCGCCTGGGGAAACAATGAGCAGTTCTTC.

In its sample, this clonotype was seen many times. J is TRBJ2-1 and V is TRBV20-1; D unresolved. Trimming took off 2 bases at V and 2 bases at J, with 19 bases between the two ends. The CDR3 has 17 residues. Germline V CDR1 and CDR2: DFQATT, SNEGSKA (reference sequence). CDR3 in DNA: TGCAGTGCTAGATTGCGGCGCGGCCCGGACCCCTACAATGAGCAGTTCTTC. Protein product: CSARLRRGPDPYNEQFF.

This clonotype was counted ten times or more. As DNA, the CDR3 is TGTGCCAGCAGCCAAGGGACCACCGGGGAGCTGTTTTTT. Translating gives CASSQGTTGELFF. The gene calls are TRBV14 and TRBJ2-2; D remains unclear. This CDR3 has 13 amino acids. CDR1 and CDR2 (germline): SGHDN, FVKESK. The V and J ends lost 1 base and 4 bases respectively, with 4 bases between them.